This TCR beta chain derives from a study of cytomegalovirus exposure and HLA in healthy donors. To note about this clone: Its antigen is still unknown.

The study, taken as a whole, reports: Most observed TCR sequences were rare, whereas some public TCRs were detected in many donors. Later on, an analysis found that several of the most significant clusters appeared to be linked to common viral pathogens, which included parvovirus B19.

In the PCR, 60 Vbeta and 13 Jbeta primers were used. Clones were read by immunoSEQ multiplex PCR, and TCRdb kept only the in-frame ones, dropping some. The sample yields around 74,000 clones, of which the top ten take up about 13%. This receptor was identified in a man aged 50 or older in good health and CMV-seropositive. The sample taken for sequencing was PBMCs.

CDR3 protein: CSVEGGLQETQYF. In nucleotides, the CDR3 is TGCAGCGTTGAAGGGGGCCTCCAAGAGACCCAGTACTTC. This chain joins TRBV29-1 and TRBJ2-5, with D possibly being TRBD1 (5 bases). Trimming cost V 1 base and J 1 base, with 7 bases left between them. Germline V gene lookup returns CDR1 SQVTM and CDR2 ANQGSEA. This CDR3 has 13 amino acids.